Below are 31 T cell receptor delta chains sequenced from a single sample in a study of γδ T cells in repeated Plasmodium falciparum infection (dated by TCRdb to about 2021). For bulk TCR repertoire analysis, Vgamma9/Vdelta2+ and Vdelta2-negative gammadelta T cell populations were flow-sorted out of peripheral blood mononuclear cells. Receptor libraries were prepared by multiplex PCR. The instrument given in TCRdb is Illumina MiSeq. In TCRdb, clones were called once more from the public reads by CATT, and rows of identical DNA were later combined. The sample table holds some 100,000 delta-chain clones, of which approximately 1.5% were seen once. The ten most abundant clones make up under 10% of the sample. The sequencing input was gamma-delta T cells from blood. These receptors were collected from a pool of human donors (malaria-infected and uninfected, not separated).

Details on this clone: The TCRdb record carries a much larger clone's protein, which differs from this DNA's translation at residue 11; a read error is the likely cause, and the protein listed here is the DNA translation. V gene TRDV1 combines with J gene TRDJ1; weak D call: TRDD2 (6 bases). As TCRdb names no J gene, one was assigned here on the basis of a DNA match to germline. The CDR3 contains 19 residues. CDR1 is TSWWSYY and CDR2 is QGS in the germline V gene. Trimming cost V 1 base and J 0 bases, with 21 bases left between them. The CDR3 loop reads CALGEHYPTRGSYTDKLIF. CDR3 in DNA: TGTGCTCTTGGGGAACATTATCCTACTCGTGGCTCCTACACCGATAAACTCATCTTT.

With respect to this clone: The protein TCRdb gives is from a much larger clone and does not agree with this DNA's translation at residue 10, likely a read error; the protein shown here comes from the DNA. The chain combines TRDV2 with TRDJ3, with 10 bases that match TRDD3. TCRdb carries no J gene annotation; the J gene was assigned here by matching the DNA with germline. The V gene end was trimmed by 5 bases and the J gene end by 3 bases; junction bases not matched to a gene: 12. Per germline, CDR1 GEAIGNYY and CDR2 EKD. There are 19 residues in the CDR3. The CDR3 here is CACVPVLGDAGWDTRQMFF. The CDR3 coding sequence is TGTGCCTGTGTCCCCGTACTGGGGGATGCGGGCTGGGACACCCGACAGATGTTTTTC.

In its sample, this clone was seen a few times. The protein TCRdb lists belongs to a much larger clone and differs from this DNA's translation at residue 7, which points to a read error; the protein shown is made from the DNA. The chain couples TRDV1 to TRDJ1; 8 nucleotides align to TRDD3. The CDR3 loop spans 22 amino acids. CDR1 TSWWSYY and CDR2 QGS come from the germline V gene. The junction had 21 bases not matched to a gene; V was cut back by 0 bases and J by 0 bases. CDR3 sequence reads: CALGELRRGRGYSTPYTDKLIF. CDR3 in DNA: TGTGCTCTTGGGGAACTCCGTCGGGGTCGGGGATACAGCACTCCGTACACCGATAAACTCATCTTT.

Remarks on this clone: The protein held in TCRdb is that of a much larger clone and does not match this DNA's translation at residue 4, likely because of a read error; the protein shown is translated from the DNA. The chain carries TRDV2 and TRDJ3; the D gene is possibly TRDD3 (5 bases). TCRdb leaves out the J gene; it was filled in here by matching the DNA to germline. In germline, CDR1 is GEAIGNYY, CDR2 EKD. V was pared by 5 bases and J by 2 bases, with 12 bases between. The CDR3 sequence is 16 residues long. This CDR3 reads CACGTAGAWDTRQMFF. The CDR3 DNA reads as TGTGCCTGTGGCACTGCGGGGGCCTGGGACACCCGACAGATGTTTTTC.

Only a few counts were recorded for this clone. This DNA's translation and the protein TCRdb lists, from a much larger clone, do not match at residue 19, likely due to a read error; the protein shown is translated from the DNA. The genes are TRDV3 and TRDJ2, with 12 bases aligning to TRDD3. This CDR3 contains 23 residues. Germline values: CDR1 TVYSNPD, CDR2 GDNSRS (reference sequence). This CDR3 reads CAFQRKKFLRYWGIPWPTTQLFF. The CDR3 DNA reads as TGTGCCTTCCAGAGGAAAAAATTCCTACGGTACTGGGGGATACCATGGCCGACAACACAACTCTTCTTT.

This clone has a count of ten or more. The mismatch at residue 14 between this DNA's translation and the TCRdb protein of a much larger clone likely reflects a read error; the protein shown is translated from the DNA. This chain uses TRDV2 with TRDJ1; TRDD3 matches at 13 bases. The J gene is absent in TCRdb and was assigned here via DNA matching to germline. The V segment lost 3 bases and the J segment 3 bases; nucleotides outside the gene matches: 15. CDR3 size: 19 residues. Germline CDR1 and CDR2: GEAIGNYY and EKD. The chain's CDR3 is CACDSIGVVTGGYADKLIF. In nucleotides, the CDR3 is TGTGCCTGTGACTCCATAGGGGTCGTTACTGGGGGATACGCCGATAAACTCATCTTT.

This clone was recorded a few times. It is likely a read error: a sequence one base away is far more abundant. Other DNA sequences in this sample translate to the same CDR3. A V gene of TRDV1 was called, but no J gene was assigned; TRDD3, as called in the table, went unchecked against the DNA. CDR1 TSWWSYY and CDR2 QGS come from the germline V gene. The CDR3 is made up of 19 amino acids. CDR3 nucleotides: TGTGCTCTTGGGGAACTAGGAGGATACGCGAACTGGGACACCCGACAGATGTTCTTC. Amino acids: CALGELGGYANWDTRQMFF.

Comment on this clone: For this DNA, TCRdb reports the protein of a much larger clone, which diverges at residue 16, most likely from a read error; the protein presented here is translated directly from the DNA. The gene calls are TRDV1 and TRDJ1; 11 bases are shared with TRDD3. In the absence of a J gene in TCRdb, the DNA was matched to germline to assign it here. CDR1 and CDR2 (germline): TSWWSYY, QGS. The CDR3 totals 22 residues. The junction had 22 bases not matched to a gene; V was cut back by 3 bases and J by 1 base. This CDR3 reads CALGDTVFLPGGYKSPTDKLIF. The CDR3 nucleotides are TGTGCTCTTGGGGACACTGTCTTCCTCCCTGGGGGATACAAGTCACCCACCGATAAACTCATCTTT.

This clone has a handful of counts. The protein in TCRdb stems from a much larger clone and differs at residue 9 from this DNA's translation, likely a read error; here the protein is translated from the DNA. This chain links TRDV1 with TRDJ2; D possibly corresponds to TRDD2 (6 bases). No J gene is reported in TCRdb; it was inferred here by comparing the DNA with germline. The CDR3 runs 23 residues. Germline V lookup: CDR1 TSWWSYY, CDR2 QGS. V gave up 4 bases and J gave up 0 bases, with 33 bases separating them. The CDR3 bases are TGTGCTCTTGGGGCCCTAACCTTCCACGGAGGCCTTAGGGGGTTAGCTTTGACAGCACAACTCTTCTTT. It is translated as CALGALTFHGGLRGLALTAQLFF.

This clone was seen repeatedly, ten times or more. The translation of this DNA and the TCRdb protein of a much larger clone differ at residue 14, probably owing to a read error; the protein shown here is translated from the DNA. This chain connects TRDV2 to TRDJ3; the match to TRDD3 covers 9 bases. Germline CDR1 is GEAIGNYY and CDR2 is EKD. CDR3 size: 20 residues. The chain's CDR3 is CACDTLTGGPSSWGTRQMFF. The CDR3 DNA reads as TGTGCCTGTGACACTCTTACTGGGGGACCTAGCTCCTGGGGCACCCGACAGATGTTTTTC.

In this sample, this clone turned up a few times. The protein given by TCRdb reflects a much larger clone and differs at residue 14 from this DNA's translation, likely from a read error; the protein shown is the DNA's translation. The chain links TRDV2 to TRDJ1, with a weak D call TRDD3 (5 bases). Since TCRdb gives no J gene, matching the DNA to germline was used here to assign it. The germline gives CDR1 GEAIGNYY, CDR2 EKD. The CDR3 consists of 18 residues. CDR3 loop: CACDTVALGLGYTNKLIF. In DNA form, the CDR3 reads TGTGCCTGTGACACCGTGGCGCTGGGACTAGGTTACACCAATAAACTCATCTTT.

Regarding this clone: With a far larger clone one base away, a read error is the likely cause. The identical CDR3 is also encoded by other nucleotide sequences in the sample. The chain joins TRDV2 to TRDJ3, with TRDD3 matching 8 bases. TCRdb carries no J gene annotation; the J gene was assigned here by matching the DNA with germline. There are 19 residues in the CDR3. The V gene end was trimmed by 0 bases and the J gene end by 3 bases; junction bases not matched to a gene: 9. Germline-derived CDR1 and CDR2 are GEAIGNYY and EKD. The DNA of the CDR3 is TGTGCCTGTGACACCGTGGGAACTGGGGGGTACTGGGACACCCGACAGATGTTTTTC. This encodes CACDTVGTGGYWDTRQMFF.

On this clone itself: In the same sample, other DNA sequences code for this CDR3. The J gene is TRDJ1, the V gene TRDV1; TRDD2 matches at 9 bases. The J gene comes from matching the DNA to germline here; TCRdb lacks it. The J segment lost 6 bases and the V segment lost 0 bases, leaving 26 bases of the junction unmatched. The CDR3 is 22 residues long. Germline V lookup: CDR1 TSWWSYY, CDR2 QGS. The CDR3 loop is CALGELAGPSYVPFGGAHKLIF. CDR3 sequence (DNA): TGTGCTCTTGGGGAACTAGCGGGTCCTTCCTACGTTCCCTTTGGGGGAGCTCATAAACTCATCTTT.

In this sample, this clone turned up a few times. A far more abundant clone sits one base away, making this likely a read error. This specimen includes other DNA sequences encoding the same CDR3. J gene calling gave no result, while the V gene is TRDV1; the DNA was not used to check the table's D call, TRDD3. This CDR3 has 23 residues. The germline gives CDR1 TSWWSYY, CDR2 QGS. CDR3 loop: CALGELSTLTVLHAPIYTDKLIF. The CDR3 DNA sequence: TGTGCTCTTGGGGAACTAAGTACTTTGACAGTACTCCATGCGCCAATTTACACCGATAAGCTCATCTTT.

In the case of this clone: TCRdb's protein for this DNA is that of a much larger clone and differs from the translation at residue 7, likely a read error; the protein shown is the DNA translation. The CDR3 protein is CACDQTWGYGDKLIF. CDR3 bases: TGTGCCTGTGACCAAACTTGGGGATACGGCGATAAACTCATCTTT. This sequence joins TRDV2 and TRDJ1, with 9 nucleotides matching TRDD3. Germline V gene sequence: CDR1 GEAIGNYY, CDR2 EKD. V was pared by 3 bases and J by 4 bases, with 8 bases of the junction left unmatched. The CDR3 consists of 15 residues.

In its sample, this clone was seen a few times. This is likely an artifact of a read error, given a far larger clone one base away. Other nucleotide sequences from this sample produce the same CDR3. The V gene is TRDV2, the J gene TRDJ1; D could derive from TRDD2 or TRDD3 (6 bases each). The J gene was not available in TCRdb and was assigned here by matching the DNA to germline segments. V gave up 0 bases and J gave up 2 bases, with 42 bases separating them. Germline CDR1 GEAIGNYY, CDR2 EKD. The length of the CDR3 is 25 residues. CDR3: CACDTVGPSQVLATGGPLSTDKLIF. The CDR3 nucleotides read TGTGCCTGTGACACCGTGGGCCCTTCCCAGGTCCTGGCTACGGGGGGACCCCTTTCGACCGATAAACTCATCTTT.

This clone has a handful of counts. A far bigger clonotype differs at one base, so this is likely a read error. This sample also contains other DNA sequences that code for the same CDR3. This chain's CDR3 is CACDTGGYGTDKLIF. The DNA for the CDR3 is TGTGCCTGCGACACTGGGGGATACGGGACCGATAAACTCATCTTT. The rearrangement links TRDV2 to TRDJ1; TRDD3 aligns across 13 bases. The J gene was missing in TCRdb and was found by matching the end of the DNA to germline. Per germline, CDR1 GEAIGNYY and CDR2 EKD. This CDR3 contains 15 residues.

With regard to this clone: A read error likely explains this, since a far larger clone differs by one base. This sample also contains other DNA sequences that code for the same CDR3. The chain links TRDV1 to TRDJ1; 8 positions match TRDD3. TCRdb gives no J gene; it was assigned here by matching the DNA to germline. With 11 bases clipped from V and 5 bases from J, the junction kept 13 bases outside the gene matches. Germline CDR1 TSWWSYY, CDR2 QGS. This CDR3 region has 14 residues. The CDR3 region is CAILRPWGTDKLIF. The CDR3 nucleotides are TGTGCTATCCTACGTCCCTGGGGGACTGATAAACTCATCTTT.

This clone was detected many times. Other DNA sequences in this specimen translate into the identical CDR3. The chain has TRDV1 and TRDJ1; 7 bases match TRDD3. This CDR3 comprises 14 residues. With 0 bases clipped from V and 7 bases from J, the junction kept 5 bases outside the gene matches. The germline gives CDR1 TSWWSYY, CDR2 QGS. CDR3 amino acids: CALGELRGIVKLIF. The CDR3 nucleotides read TGTGCTCTTGGGGAACTACGGGGGATCGTTAAACTCATCTTT.

There are a few counts of this clone. The translation of this DNA and the TCRdb protein of a much larger clone differ at residue 9, probably owing to a read error; the protein shown here is translated from the DNA. The chain joins TRDV1 to TRDJ1; 9 bases are shared with TRDD3. V lost 2 bases and J lost 6; bases outside the gene matches: 10. The CDR3 is 16 residues long. Germline V gene sequence: CDR1 TSWWSYY, CDR2 QGS. CDR3 loop: CALGESSRAGGYKLIF. For the CDR3, the DNA is TGTGCTCTTGGGGAATCCTCCCGTGCTGGGGGATATAAACTCATCTTT.

With respect to this clone: A read error likely explains this, since a far larger clone differs by one base. Additional DNA sequences in this sample encode the identical CDR3. The chain carries TRDV1 and TRDJ1, with 12 bases identical to TRDD3. In the absence of a J gene in TCRdb, the DNA was matched to germline to assign it here. Per the germline V gene, CDR1 is TSWWSYY and CDR2 is QGS. This CDR3 comprises 19 residues. CDR3 bases: TGTGCTCTCGGGGAGCAGGTACTGGGGGATACCTATGCAGGGGATAAACTCATCTTT. This codes for CALGEQVLGDTYAGDKLIF.

A remark on this clone: The mismatch at residues 9 and 15 between this DNA's translation and the TCRdb protein of a much larger clone likely reflects a read error; the protein shown is translated from the DNA. The rearrangement links TRDV2 to TRDJ1; 7 nucleotides line up with TRDD3. The CDR3 is made up of 16 amino acids. Germline assignment: CDR1 GEAIGNYY and CDR2 EKD. For the CDR3, the DNA is TGTGCCTGTGACACCTCCTGGGGGGACTCCACCGATAAACTCACCTTT. Amino acid sequence: CACDTSWGDSTDKLTF.

In this sample, this clone turned up a few times. TCRdb records a much larger clone's protein for this DNA, with a difference at residue 11 that likely arises from a read error; the protein given is the translation of the DNA. The V call is TRDV2, the J call TRDJ1; the D gene is possibly TRDD3 (5 bases). Matching the DNA to germline supplied the J gene, which TCRdb does not give. Germline CDR1 GEAIGNYY, CDR2 EKD. The CDR3 consists of 15 residues. V lost 1 base and J 7 bases, leaving 18 bases between the germline ends. CDR3 sequence (DNA): TGTGCCTGTGACACGGACGCGGGGGCCCGCGGTAAACTCATCTTT. Its protein is CACDTDAGARGKLIF.

This clone was recorded a few times. The protein in TCRdb stems from a much larger clone and differs at residue 11 from this DNA's translation, likely a read error; here the protein is translated from the DNA. The chain joins TRDV1 to TRDJ1; 13 positions agree with TRDD3. This CDR3 region has 25 residues. J gave up 0 bases and V 4 bases, and 29 bases lay outside the gene matches. The V gene's germline CDR1 is TSWWSYY and CDR2 QGS. CDR3 protein: CALGGWSFRRPVLGDTPLYTDKLIF. The CDR3 coding sequence is TGTGCTCTTGGGGGATGGTCTTTTCGCCGGCCTGTACTGGGGGATACGCCCTTGTACACCGATAAACTCATCTTT.

This clone occurred a few times. The protein TCRdb lists belongs to a much larger clone and differs from this DNA's translation at residue 6, which points to a read error; the protein shown is made from the DNA. The rearrangement joins TRDV1 to TRDJ1; 7 positions agree with TRDD3. The J gene is not listed in TCRdb, so it was assigned here from a DNA match to germline. Germline V lookup: CDR1 TSWWSYY, CDR2 QGS. The junction had 15 bases not matched to a gene; V was cut back by 5 bases and J by 0 bases. The CDR3 length is 18 residues. CDR3 sequence (DNA): TGTGCTCTTGGGCCGGGAGGCTTGGCTGGGGGTTACACCGATAAACTCATCTTT. Its translation: CALGPGGLAGGYTDKLIF.

This clone appeared many times. The chain has TRDV1 and TRDJ1; 10 nucleotides match TRDD3. This CDR3 comprises 19 residues. With 2 bases clipped from V and 1 base from J, the junction kept 13 bases outside the gene matches. Germline CDR1 is TSWWSYY and CDR2 is QGS. CDR3 residues: CALGESPYWGITGTDKLIF. The CDR3 region has the DNA TGTGCTCTTGGGGAAAGTCCGTACTGGGGGATCACTGGCACCGATAAACTCATCTTT.

Of note for this clone: Possible read error: a much larger clone is one base away. This sequence joins TRDV1 and TRDJ1; 8 bases line up with TRDD3. The J gene is not listed in TCRdb, so it was assigned here from a DNA match to germline. CDR3 length equals 20 residues. Germline V gene lookup returns CDR1 TSWWSYY and CDR2 QGS. After removal of 2 bases from V and 0 bases from J, the junction contained 17 bases not matched to a gene. CDR3 region: CALGEGFLTLYWGHTDKLIF. The CDR3 bases are TGTGCTCTTGGGGAAGGCTTCCTGACGCTGTACTGGGGGCACACCGATAAACTCATCTTT.

A few counts support this clone. TCRdb assigns this DNA the protein of a much larger clone, which departs from its translation at residue 13; this likely reflects a read error, and the protein shown comes from translating the DNA. This sequence joins TRDV1 and TRDJ2; 8 positions match TRDD3. The J gene, not given by TCRdb, was assigned here from a germline match of the nucleotide sequence. CDR1 is TSWWSYY, CDR2 QGS, per germline. The CDR3 contains 21 residues. The V and J ends lost 2 bases and 2 bases, in that order; junction bases with no gene match: 19. Here the CDR3 reads CALGEGPYWGPRITLTAQLFF. CDR3 DNA: TGTGCTCTTGGGGAAGGTCCCTACTGGGGGCCCCGCATCACCTTGACAGCACAACTCTTCTTT.

The table lists this clone with a few counts. The protein in TCRdb stems from a much larger clone and differs at residue 3 from this DNA's translation, likely a read error; here the protein is translated from the DNA. The V gene is TRDV2, the J gene TRDJ1; the D gene is possibly TRDD3 (6 bases). Since TCRdb gives no J gene, matching the DNA to germline was used here to assign it. Germline V lookup: CDR1 GEAIGNYY, CDR2 EKD. This CDR3 comprises 14 residues. The DNA for the CDR3 is TGTGCCCGTGACACCAGGGGGGAAAGCGATAAACTCATCTTT. This codes for CARDTRGESDKLIF.

This clone was detected only a few times. The CDR3 sequence: CALGEKRSYPKGMRGISTFLSLYYTDKLIF. The DNA for the CDR3 is TGTGCTCTTGGGGAAAAACGGTCCTACCCTAAGGGAATGCGGGGGATTTCAACTTTCCTCTCCTTATACTACACCGATAAACTCATCTTT. V usage is TRDV1 and J usage is TRDJ1; TRDD3 is a possible D gene (7 bases). This CDR3 is built from 30 residues. In germline, CDR1 is TSWWSYY, CDR2 QGS. The V and J ends lost 2 bases and 0 bases respectively, with 55 bases between them.

A word on this clone: TCRdb attributes to this sequence the protein of a much larger clone, which differs from the DNA translation at residue 13; a read error is likely, and the protein displayed is translated from the DNA. The chain combines TRDV1 with TRDJ1; 7 bases fit TRDD3. CDR1 and CDR2 (germline): TSWWSYY, QGS. The CDR3 is made up of 15 amino acids. This chain's CDR3 is CALEEDGDKADKPIF. The CDR3 nucleotides read TGTGCTCTTGAGGAGGACGGGGATAAGGCCGATAAACCCATCTTT.